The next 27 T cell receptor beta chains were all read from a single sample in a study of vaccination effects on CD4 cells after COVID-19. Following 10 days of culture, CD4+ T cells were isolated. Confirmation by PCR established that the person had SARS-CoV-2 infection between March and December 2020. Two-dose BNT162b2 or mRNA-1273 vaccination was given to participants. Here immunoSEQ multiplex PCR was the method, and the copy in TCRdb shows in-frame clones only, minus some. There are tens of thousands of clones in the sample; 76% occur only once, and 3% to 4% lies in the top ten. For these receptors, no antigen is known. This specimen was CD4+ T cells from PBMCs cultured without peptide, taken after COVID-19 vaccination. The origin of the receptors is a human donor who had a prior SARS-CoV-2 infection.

CDR3: CSASHSGISDTQYF. Here the CDR3 DNA reads TGCAGTGCTAGTCACTCGGGGATCTCAGATACGCAGTATTTT. The chain links TRBV20-1 to TRBJ2-3; tentative D call: TRBD2 (5 bases). V was shortened by 3 bases and J by 4 bases, with 14 bases between the two germline ends. The CDR3 consists of 14 residues. Germline V gives CDR1 DFQATT, CDR2 SNEGSKA (reference sequence).

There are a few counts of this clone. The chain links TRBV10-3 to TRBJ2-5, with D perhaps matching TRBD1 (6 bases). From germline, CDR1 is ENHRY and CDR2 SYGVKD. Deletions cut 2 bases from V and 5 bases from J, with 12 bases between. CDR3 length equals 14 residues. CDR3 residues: CAISEGTGFETQYF. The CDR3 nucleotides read TGTGCCATCAGTGAGGGAACAGGGTTTGAGACCCAGTACTTC.

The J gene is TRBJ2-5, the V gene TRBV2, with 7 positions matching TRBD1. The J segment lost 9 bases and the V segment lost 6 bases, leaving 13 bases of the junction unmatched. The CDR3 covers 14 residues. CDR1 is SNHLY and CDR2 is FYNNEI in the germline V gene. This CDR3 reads CASRGNRDSAAQYF. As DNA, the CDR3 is TGTGCCAGCAGGGGAAACAGGGACAGCGCGGCCCAGTACTTC.

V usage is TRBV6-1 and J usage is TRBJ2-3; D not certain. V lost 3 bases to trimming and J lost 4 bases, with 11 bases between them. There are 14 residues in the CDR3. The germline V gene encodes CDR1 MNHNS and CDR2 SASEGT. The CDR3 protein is CASSDEIWADTQYF. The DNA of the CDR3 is TGTGCCAGCAGTGACGAGATTTGGGCAGATACGCAGTATTTT.

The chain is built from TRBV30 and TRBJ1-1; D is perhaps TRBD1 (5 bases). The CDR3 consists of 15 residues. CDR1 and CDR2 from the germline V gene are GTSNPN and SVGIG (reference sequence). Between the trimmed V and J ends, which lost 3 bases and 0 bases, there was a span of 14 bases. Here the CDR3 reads CAWRRYGGLNTEAFF. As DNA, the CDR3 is TGTGCCTGGAGGCGGTACGGGGGATTGAACACTGAAGCTTTCTTT.

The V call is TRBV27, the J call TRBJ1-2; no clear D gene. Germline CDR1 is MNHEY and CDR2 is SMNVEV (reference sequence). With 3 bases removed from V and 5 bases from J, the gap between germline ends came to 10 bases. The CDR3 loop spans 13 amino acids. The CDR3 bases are TGTGCCAGCAGTTTCCGATTGGGGTATGGCTACACCTTC. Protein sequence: CASSFRLGYGYTF.

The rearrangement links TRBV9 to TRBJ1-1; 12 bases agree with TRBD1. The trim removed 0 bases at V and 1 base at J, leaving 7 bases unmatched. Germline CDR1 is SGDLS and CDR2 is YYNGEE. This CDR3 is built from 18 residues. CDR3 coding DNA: TGTGCCAGCAGCGTAGGCCCCGGGACAGGGGGCTCGAACACTGAAGCTTTCTTT. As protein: CASSVGPGTGGSNTEAFF.

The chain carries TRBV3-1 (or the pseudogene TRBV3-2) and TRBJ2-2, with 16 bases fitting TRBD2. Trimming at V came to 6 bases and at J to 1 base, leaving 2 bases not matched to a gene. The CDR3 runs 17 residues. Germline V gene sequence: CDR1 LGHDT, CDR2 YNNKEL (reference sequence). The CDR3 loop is CASRGLAGGLNTGELFF. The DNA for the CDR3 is TGTGCCAGCAGGGGACTAGCGGGAGGGTTGAACACCGGGGAGCTGTTTTTT.

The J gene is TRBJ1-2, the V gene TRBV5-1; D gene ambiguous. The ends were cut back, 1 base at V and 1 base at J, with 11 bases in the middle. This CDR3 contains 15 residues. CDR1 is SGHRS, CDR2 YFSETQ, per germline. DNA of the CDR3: TGCGCCAGCAGCTTGTACCCCGGACGTAACTATGGCTACACCTTC. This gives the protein CASSLYPGRNYGYTF.

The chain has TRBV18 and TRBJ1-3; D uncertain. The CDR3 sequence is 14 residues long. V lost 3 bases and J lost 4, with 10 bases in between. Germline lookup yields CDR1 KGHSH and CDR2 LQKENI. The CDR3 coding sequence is TGTGCCAGCTCACCGTCGGCTGCGGGAAACACCATATATTTT. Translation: CASSPSAAGNTIYF.

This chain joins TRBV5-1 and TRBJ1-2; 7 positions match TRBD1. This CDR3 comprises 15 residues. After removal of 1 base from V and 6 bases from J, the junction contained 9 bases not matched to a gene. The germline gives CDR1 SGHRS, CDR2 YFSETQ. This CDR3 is CASSLNEGASNGYTF. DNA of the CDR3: TGCGCCAGCAGCTTGAATGAGGGGGCAAGTAATGGCTACACCTTC.

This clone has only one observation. CDR3 residues: CASSLVGGGETQYF. As DNA, the CDR3 is TGTGCCAGCAGCTTAGTTGGTGGCGGGGAGACCCAGTACTTC. This chain connects TRBV7-2 to TRBJ2-5; tentatively, D is TRBD2 (5 bases). The V gene lost 1 base and the J gene lost 5 bases, with 11 bases spanning the gap. The germline CDR1 and CDR2 sequences are SGHTA and FQGNSA. The length of the CDR3 is 14 residues.

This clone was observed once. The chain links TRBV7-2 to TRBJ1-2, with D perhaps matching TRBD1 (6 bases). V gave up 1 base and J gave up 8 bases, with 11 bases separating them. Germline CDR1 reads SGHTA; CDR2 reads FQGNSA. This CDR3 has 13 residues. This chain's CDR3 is CASSLERGGGYTF. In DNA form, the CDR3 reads TGTGCCAGCAGCTTAGAACGCGGGGGCGGCTACACCTTC.

Here the CDR3 reads CAIRDGQETQYF. The CDR3 nucleotides are TGTGCCATCAGGGATGGGCAAGAGACCCAGTACTTC. The genes are TRBV10-3 and TRBJ2-5; D uncertain. The CDR3 totals 12 residues. The germline CDR1 and CDR2 sequences are ENHRY and SYGVKD. Trimming shortened V by 6 bases and J by 2 bases, and 7 bases separated the two germline ends.

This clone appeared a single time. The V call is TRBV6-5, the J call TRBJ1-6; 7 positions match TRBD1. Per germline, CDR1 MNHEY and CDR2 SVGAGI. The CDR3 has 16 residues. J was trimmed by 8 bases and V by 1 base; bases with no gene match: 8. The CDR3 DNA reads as TGTGCCAGCAGTTACTTTACCCCAGACAGGGATTCACCCCTCCACTTT. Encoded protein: CASSYFTPDRDSPLHF.

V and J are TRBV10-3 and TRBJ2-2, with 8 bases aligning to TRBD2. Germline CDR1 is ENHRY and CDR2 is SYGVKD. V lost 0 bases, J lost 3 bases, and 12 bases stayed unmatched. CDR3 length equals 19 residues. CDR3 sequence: CAISESNPALAGYTGELFF. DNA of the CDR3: TGTGCCATCAGTGAGTCAAACCCGGCCTTAGCGGGATACACCGGGGAGCTGTTTTTT.

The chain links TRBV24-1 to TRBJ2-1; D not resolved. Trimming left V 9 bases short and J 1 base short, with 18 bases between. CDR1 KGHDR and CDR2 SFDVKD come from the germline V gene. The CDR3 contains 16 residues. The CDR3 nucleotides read TGTGCCACCCACCTCGGTCGGGTGGCGTCCTACAATGAGCAGTTCTTC. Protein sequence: CATHLGRVASYNEQFF.

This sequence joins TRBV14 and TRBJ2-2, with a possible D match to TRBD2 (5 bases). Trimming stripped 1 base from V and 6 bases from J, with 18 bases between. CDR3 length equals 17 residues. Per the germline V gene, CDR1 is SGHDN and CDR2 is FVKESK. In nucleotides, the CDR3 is TGTGCCAGCAGCCAAGCGGGAAGTGGCCCTGGGGCCGGGGAGCTGTTTTTT. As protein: CASSQAGSGPGAGELFF. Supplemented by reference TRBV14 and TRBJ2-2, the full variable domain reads EAGVTQFPSHSVIEKGQTVTLRCDPISGHDNLYWYRRVMGKEIKFLLHFVKESKQDESGMPNNRFLAERTGGTYSTLKVQPAELEDSGVYFCASSQAGSGPGAGELFFGEGSRLTVL.

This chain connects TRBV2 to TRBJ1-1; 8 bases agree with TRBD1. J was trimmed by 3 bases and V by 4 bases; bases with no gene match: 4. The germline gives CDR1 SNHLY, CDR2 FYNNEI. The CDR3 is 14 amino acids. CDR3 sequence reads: CASSGQGWDTEAFF. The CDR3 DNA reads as TGTGCCAGCAGTGGACAGGGGTGGGACACTGAAGCTTTCTTT.

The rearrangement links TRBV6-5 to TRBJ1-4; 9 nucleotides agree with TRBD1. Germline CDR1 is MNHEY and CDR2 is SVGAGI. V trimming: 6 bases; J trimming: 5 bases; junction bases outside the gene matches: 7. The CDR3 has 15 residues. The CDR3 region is CASRGQGGGNEKLFF. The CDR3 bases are TGTGCCAGCAGGGGACAGGGAGGGGGGAATGAAAAACTGTTTTTT.

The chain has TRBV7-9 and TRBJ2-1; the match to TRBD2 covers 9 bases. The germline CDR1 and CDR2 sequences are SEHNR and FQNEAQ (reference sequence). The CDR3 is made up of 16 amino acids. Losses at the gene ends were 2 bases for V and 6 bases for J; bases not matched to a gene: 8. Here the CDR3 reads CASSLSLAGTINEQFF. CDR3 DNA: TGTGCCAGCAGCTTAAGTCTAGCGGGAACCATCAATGAGCAGTTCTTC.

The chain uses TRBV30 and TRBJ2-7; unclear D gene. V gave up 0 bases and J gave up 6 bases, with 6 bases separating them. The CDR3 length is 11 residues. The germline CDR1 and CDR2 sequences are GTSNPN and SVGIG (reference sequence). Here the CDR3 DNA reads TGTGCCTGGAGTGTTGGTGGCGAGCAGTACTTC. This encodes CAWSVGGEQYF.

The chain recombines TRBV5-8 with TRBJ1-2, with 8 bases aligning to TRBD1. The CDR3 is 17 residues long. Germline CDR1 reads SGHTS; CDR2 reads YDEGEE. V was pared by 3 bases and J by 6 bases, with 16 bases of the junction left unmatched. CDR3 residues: CASSWDRFRAYSNGYTF. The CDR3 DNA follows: TGTGCCAGCAGCTGGGACAGGTTTAGGGCATATTCGAATGGCTACACCTTC. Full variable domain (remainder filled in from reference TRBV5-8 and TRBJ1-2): EAGVTQSPTHLIKTRGQQATLRCSPISGHTSVYWYQQALGLGLQFLLWYDEGEERNRGNFPPRFSGRQFPNYSSELNVNALELEDSALYLCASSWDRFRAYSNGYTFGSGTRLTVV.

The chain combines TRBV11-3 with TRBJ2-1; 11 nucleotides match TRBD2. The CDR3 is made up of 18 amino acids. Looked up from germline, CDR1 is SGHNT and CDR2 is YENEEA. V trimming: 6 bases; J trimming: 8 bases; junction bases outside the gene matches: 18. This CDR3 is CASSPSPVGSGRGDEQFF. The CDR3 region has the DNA TGTGCCAGCAGTCCATCCCCCGTTGGTAGCGGGAGGGGGGATGAGCAGTTCTTC. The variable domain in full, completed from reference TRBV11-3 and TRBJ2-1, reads EAGVVQSPRYKIIEKKQPVAFWCNPISGHNTLYWYLQNLGQGPELLIRYENEEAVDDSQLPKDRFSAERLKGVDSTLKIQPAELGDSAVYLCASSPSPVGSGRGDEQFFGPGTRLTVL.

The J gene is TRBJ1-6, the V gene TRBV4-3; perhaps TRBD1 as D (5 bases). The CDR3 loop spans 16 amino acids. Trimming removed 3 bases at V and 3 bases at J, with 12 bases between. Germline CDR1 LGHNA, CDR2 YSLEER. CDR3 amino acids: CASSQNRMGYNSPLHF. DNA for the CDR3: TGCGCCAGCAGCCAGAACAGGATGGGCTATAATTCACCCCTCCACTTT.

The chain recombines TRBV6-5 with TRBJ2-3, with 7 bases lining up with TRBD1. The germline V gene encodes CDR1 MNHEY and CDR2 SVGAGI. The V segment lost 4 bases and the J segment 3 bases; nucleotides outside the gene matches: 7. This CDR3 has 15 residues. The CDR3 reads CASSSTGFRTDTQYF. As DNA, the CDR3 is TGTGCCAGCAGTTCGACAGGGTTCAGAACAGATACGCAGTATTTT.

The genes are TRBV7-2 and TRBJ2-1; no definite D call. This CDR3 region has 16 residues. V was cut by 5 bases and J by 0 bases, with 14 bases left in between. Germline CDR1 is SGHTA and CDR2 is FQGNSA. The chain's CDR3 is CASSPGRRNSYNEQFF. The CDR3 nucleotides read TGTGCCAGCAGCCCGGGCCGTAGAAACTCCTACAATGAGCAGTTCTTC.